Below, 24 T cell receptor beta chains from the same sample are listed, as sequenced in a study of T cell responses to AZD1222 COVID-19 vaccine. TCRdb's table, derived via immunoSEQ multiplex PCR, lists solely in-frame clones and lacks some. The data contain about 120,000 clones, around 90% of them singletons. The sequencing used peripheral blood, collected on day 0 of MenACWY control vaccination. These receptors came from an adult in good health.

The chain combines TRBV4-1 with TRBJ1-1, with D maybe TRBD1 (6 bases). CDR1 MGHRA and CDR2 YSYEKL come from the germline V gene. V was shortened by 2 bases and J by 0 bases, with 10 bases between the two germline ends. CDR3 length: 15 residues. CDR3 residues: CASSQPDRLNTEAFF. The CDR3 DNA reads as TGCGCCAGCAGCCAACCCGACAGGTTGAACACTGAAGCTTTCTTT.

This clone was seen a single time. This chain links TRBV3-1 (or the pseudogene TRBV3-2) with TRBJ2-4, with 12 bases identical to TRBD2. The V and J ends lost 1 base and 4 bases, in that order; junction bases with no gene match: 2. This CDR3 is built from 16 residues. The germline gives CDR1 LGHDT, CDR2 YNNKEL (reference sequence). This chain's CDR3 is CASSQGLAGVKNIQYF. CDR3 nucleotide sequence: TGTGCCAGCAGCCAAGGACTAGCGGGAGTTAAAAACATTCAGTACTTC.

The chain uses TRBV14 and TRBJ2-1; possibly TRBD2 for D (5 bases). There are 14 residues in the CDR3. Germline V gene lookup returns CDR1 SGHDN and CDR2 FVKESK. The ends were cut back, 5 bases at V and 2 bases at J, with 10 bases in the middle. The CDR3 protein is CASSWPGAYNEQFF. CDR3 in DNA: TGTGCCAGCAGCTGGCCCGGGGCCTACAATGAGCAGTTCTTC. The variable domain in full, completed from reference TRBV14 and TRBJ2-1, reads EAGVTQFPSHSVIEKGQTVTLRCDPISGHDNLYWYRRVMGKEIKFLLHFVKESKQDESGMPNNRFLAERTGGTYSTLKVQPAELEDSGVYFCASSWPGAYNEQFFGPGTRLTVL.

The chain links TRBV6-1 to TRBJ2-4; no definite D call. V lost 3 bases and J lost 3, with 9 bases in between. Looked up from germline, CDR1 is MNHNS and CDR2 is SASEGT. This CDR3 is built from 14 residues. CDR3 in amino acids: CASSEDGRKNIQYF. The CDR3 coding sequence is TGTGCCAGCAGTGAGGACGGACGCAAAAACATTCAGTACTTC.

About this clone itself: This CDR3 is also generated by other DNA sequences in the sample. The rearrangement links TRBV6-4 to TRBJ1-1; tentatively, D is TRBD1 (5 bases). CDR3 length: 13 residues. Germline V gene lookup returns CDR1 MRHNA and CDR2 SNTAGT. V was trimmed by 5 bases and J by 1 base, leaving 8 bases between them. CDR3 residues: CASSRGGNTEAFF. DNA of the CDR3: TGTGCCAGCAGTAGGGGCGGGAACACTGAAGCTTTCTTT.

This clone has more than one count but fewer than ten. This chain links TRBV27 with TRBJ2-4, with 7 bases that match TRBD1. Trimming at V came to 11 bases and at J to 0 bases, leaving 13 bases not matched to a gene. The CDR3 length is 16 residues. Germline lookup yields CDR1 MNHEY and CDR2 SMNVEV (reference sequence). The CDR3 nucleotides read TGTGCCCCCCTAGCCCCGACAGGGCTAGCCAAAAACATTCAGTACTTC. Protein: CAPLAPTGLAKNIQYF.

V and J are TRBV9 and TRBJ2-2, with 10 bases matching TRBD2. J lost 4 bases, V lost 5 bases, and 11 bases had no gene match. The CDR3 consists of 17 residues. The germline gives CDR1 SGDLS, CDR2 YYNGEE. The CDR3 protein is CASSTSGGASGTGELFF. For the CDR3, the DNA is TGTGCCAGCAGTACCAGCGGGGGGGCCTCTGGCACCGGGGAGCTGTTTTTT.

The chain recombines TRBV28 with TRBJ2-3; 7 bases line up with TRBD2. Germline trimming cut 8 bases from V and 1 base from J; bases unmatched to any gene: 9. Germline V gene sequence: CDR1 MDHEN, CDR2 SYDVKM. The CDR3 covers 15 residues. CDR3 protein: CASLRLALGTDTQYF. For the CDR3, the DNA is TGTGCCAGCCTACGACTAGCCCTGGGCACAGATACGCAGTATTTT.

The chain links TRBV19 to TRBJ2-3, with TRBD1 matching 10 bases. The J segment lost 1 base and the V segment lost 9 bases, leaving 13 bases of the junction unmatched. Germline CDR1 LNHDA, CDR2 SQIVND (reference sequence). CDR3 size: 17 residues. CDR3 nucleotides: TGTGCCAGGAACCGGGACAGGGGTGTTCGAGGCACAGATACGCAGTATTTT. Residues: CARNRDRGVRGTDTQYF.

The chain uses TRBV6-2 or TRBV6-3 and TRBJ2-3; D possibly matches TRBD1 or TRBD2 (5 bases each). The CDR3 totals 14 residues. CDR1 is MNHEY and CDR2 is SVGEGT in the germline V gene. Trimming took 0 bases from V and 3 from J, leaving 7 bases between them. The DNA of the CDR3 is TGTGCCAGCAGTTACTCAGGGGAGACAGATACGCAGTATTTT. It specifies CASSYSGETDTQYF.

The V and J genes are TRBV6-2 or TRBV6-3 and TRBJ2-3; 7 bases are a match to TRBD1. CDR1 and CDR2 (germline): MNHEY, SVGEGT. The CDR3 totals 15 residues. With 2 bases clipped from V and 2 bases from J, the junction kept 4 bases outside the gene matches. CDR3 bases: TGTGCCAGCAGTTACGACAGGGAGCACACAGATACGCAGTATTTT. Protein sequence: CASSYDREHTDTQYF.

The chain uses TRBV5-6 and TRBJ1-2; D is unclear. V lost 2 bases to trimming and J lost 7 bases, with 6 bases between them. CDR1 and CDR2 from the germline V gene are SGHDT and YYEEEE. The CDR3 totals 11 residues. CDR3 coding DNA: TGTGCCAGCAGCTTAAGGGTTGGCTACACCTTC. Its translation: CASSLRVGYTF.

The chain is built from TRBV6-1 and TRBJ2-6, with TRBD1 matching 8 bases. V lost 4 bases, J lost 2 bases, and 4 bases stayed unmatched. This CDR3 has 16 amino acids. Germline V gene lookup returns CDR1 MNHNS and CDR2 SASEGT. CDR3 amino acids: CASSAGQATGANVLTF. CDR3 coding DNA: TGTGCCAGCAGTGCGGGACAGGCCACTGGGGCCAACGTCCTGACTTTC.

This clone was counted once. V and J are TRBV15 and TRBJ2-7; TRBD2 agrees at 10 bases. The germline CDR1 and CDR2 sequences are LNHNV and YYDKDF (reference sequence). The CDR3 has 14 residues. The ends lost 1 base at V and 7 bases at J; junction bases unmatched: 4. The chain's CDR3 is CATSRAAGGWEQYF. The CDR3 coding sequence is TGTGCCACCAGCAGAGCAGCGGGAGGGTGGGAGCAGTACTTC.

The CDR3: CASSSGTGDIRELFF. The CDR3 nucleotides are TGTGCCAGCAGTAGCGGGACAGGGGATATCAGGGAGCTGTTTTTT. J is TRBJ2-2 and V is TRBV28, with 10 bases lining up with TRBD1. With V trimmed by 5 bases and J by 9 bases, 9 bases remained unmatched. Per the germline V gene, CDR1 is MDHEN and CDR2 is SYDVKM. The CDR3 has 15 amino acids.

This clone was observed a few times. The V and J genes are TRBV2 and TRBJ2-7, with TRBD2 matching 14 bases. The CDR3 covers 15 residues. With 5 bases clipped from V and 7 bases from J, the junction kept 7 bases outside the gene matches. Germline loops: CDR1 SNHLY, CDR2 FYNNEI. The DNA for the CDR3 is TGTGCCAGCAGTCTGACTAGCGGGGGGGCTTTAGAGCAGTACGTC. This sequence encodes CASSLTSGGALEQYV.

The chain recombines TRBV2 with TRBJ2-7; 9 nucleotides align to TRBD2. From germline, CDR1 is SNHLY and CDR2 FYNNEI. The CDR3 is 14 residues long. CDR3: CASCEQAGGYEQYV. CDR3 nucleotides: TGTGCCAGCTGTGAACAGGCGGGGGGGTACGAGCAGTACGTC.

This chain uses TRBV7-8 with TRBJ1-4; the D gene is possibly TRBD1 (5 bases). Germline V gives CDR1 SGHVS, CDR2 FQNEAQ. Deletions cut 0 bases from V and 0 bases from J, with 11 bases between. CDR3 length equals 17 residues. The chain's CDR3 is CASSLARDGTTNEKLFF. Written as DNA, the CDR3 is TGTGCCAGCAGCTTAGCCCGGGACGGAACAACTAATGAAAAACTGTTTTTT.

The gene calls are TRBV19 and TRBJ1-1; perhaps TRBD1 as D (5 bases). Trimming cost V 6 bases and J 5 bases, with 28 bases left between them. Germline V lookup: CDR1 LNHDA, CDR2 SQIVND (reference sequence). CDR3 length equals 18 residues. CDR3 loop: CASSPKGYAGTGWTEAFF. For the CDR3, the DNA is TGTGCCAGTAGCCCAAAGGGGTACGCCGGTACGGGTTGGACTGAAGCTTTCTTT.

V usage is TRBV2 and J usage is TRBJ1-2; D is uncertain. The V gene lost 1 base and the J gene lost 7 bases, with 7 bases spanning the gap. The CDR3 has 12 amino acids. Germline values: CDR1 SNHLY, CDR2 FYNNEI. The CDR3 DNA reads TGTGCCAGCAGTGAAGGACCATCTGGCTACACCTTC. This gives the protein CASSEGPSGYTF.

The chain uses TRBV27 and TRBJ1-3; 7 nucleotides line up with TRBD1. CDR1 is MNHEY and CDR2 is SMNVEV in the germline V gene (reference sequence). The CDR3 is 16 amino acids. The trim removed 6 bases at V and 0 bases at J, leaving 8 bases unmatched. The CDR3: CASSLTGEYSGNTIYF. CDR3 DNA: TGTGCCAGCAGCTTAACAGGGGAATACTCTGGAAACACCATATATTTT.

The chain joins TRBV5-1 to TRBJ2-5; D is unclear. The CDR3 loop spans 13 amino acids. Between the trimmed V and J ends, which lost 0 bases and 9 bases, there was a span of 12 bases. Germline lookup yields CDR1 SGHRS and CDR2 YFSETQ. CDR3 nucleotide sequence: TGCGCCAGCAGCTTGGTGGGCGAAGTGGCCCAGTACTTC. Translating gives CASSLVGEVAQYF.

The V and J genes are TRBV5-6 and TRBJ2-1; D unresolved. Trimming left V 1 base short and J 7 bases short, with 12 bases between. The CDR3 extends over 14 amino acids. Per the germline V gene, CDR1 is SGHDT and CDR2 is YYEEEE. The CDR3 region is CASSLSGSRNEQFF. CDR3 nucleotides: TGTGCCAGCAGCTTGTCCGGGTCGCGGAATGAGCAGTTCTTC.

A single count supports this clone. The rearrangement links TRBV12-3 or TRBV12-4 to TRBJ1-1, with TRBD1 as a possible D gene (6 bases). V lost 6 bases to trimming and J lost 1 base, with 9 bases between them. The CDR3 extends over 13 amino acids. The CDR3 sequence: CASRPTGNTEAFF. For the CDR3, the DNA is TGTGCCAGCAGGCCGACAGGGAACACTGAAGCTTTCTTT.